This TCR beta chain was sequenced for a study of PD-1 blockade in classical Hodgkin lymphoma (dated by TCRdb to 2018 to 2021). In terms of the full investigation: Nivolumab dosing was 3 mg/kg intravenously every 2 weeks, continuing until either disease progression or unacceptable toxicity. The study used TCR beta sequencing and CyTOF to define a peripheral blood immune signature of response to PD-1 blockade in classical Hodgkin lymphoma.

The Qiagen DNeasy kit was used to extract genomic DNA from unsorted PBMCs and from the negatively selected CD4+ and CD8+ fractions. TCR beta CDR3 regions were amplified by immunoSEQ multiplex PCR using primers annealing to V and J segments. A synthetic immune receptor repertoire was used to minimize amplification bias, and remaining bias was computationally removed after sequencing. For the original study's pipeline: Custom Python scripts were used to quantify repertoire diversity as the Shannon entropy index. Unsorted, CD4+ and CD8+ repertoires were analyzed separately, except for combined analyses in which CD4+ and CD8+ sequences were merged in silico. Clonal expansion was defined as at least a 2-fold frequency increase after treatment relative to C1D1, with a pseudocount of 0.5 for undetected baseline clones. Singleton clones were defined as clones with 0 or 1 copy at C1D1, and non-singleton clones were defined as clones with 2 or more copies. Clones expanded in unsorted samples were annotated as CD4+, CD8+ or unknown by matching protein sequences in sorted samples from the same patient. Wilcoxon tests on paired samples were used to test diversity changes from C1D1 to C4D1. TCRdb provides this immuneACCESS table in a form limited to in-frame rearrangements. Some clones are lacking; in checked studies, under half of them reflect an unresolved V gene, and why the rest are absent is not known. Clone size and V and J calls were adopted from that table, with D and trimming inferred from the DNA. Within this sample are around 8,000 clones, with around four fifths of them counted one time only. The leading ten clones occupy about 14% of the sample.

Overall study results and their limits: Patients starting nivolumab less than 1 year after ASCT had lower diversity and were excluded from later analyses to avoid confounding by immune reconstitution. The study covered only a single clinical trial cohort, and the causes of the repertoire differences, possibly disease activity or prior therapy, were still not defined. Newly diagnosed patients were reported to have lower baseline TCR diversity than healthy donors, and relapsed/refractory patients were reported to have lower baseline TCR diversity still. By C4D1, a significant rise was seen in CD4+ TCR diversity but not in CD8+ TCR diversity (p=0.0027 vs p=0.16), and the rise was most apparent among complete responders (p=0.02). Trial patients achieving complete response had baseline diversity similar to newly diagnosed patients, whereas partial responders and progressors had significantly lower diversity.

A distance of 14 bases separates the germline ends of V and J, which lose 2 bases and 3 bases respectively. The germline V gene yields SGHDN for CDR1 and FVKESK for CDR2. The CDR3, from cysteine to phenylalanine, totals 15 residues. Just the 45-base CDR3 DNA is kept, in frame starting at base 1. The meaning of the sample's time point label: cycle 1 day 1 (C1D1), immediately before nivolumab initiation. All trial patients had relapsed after autologous stem cell transplantation, with cohorts A, B and C differing in prior brentuximab vedotin exposure. The trial cohort comprised some 60 patients with relapsed/refractory classical Hodgkin lymphoma whose best overall responses were complete response, partial response or progressive disease. In the multi-cohort phase II CheckMate 205 trial, trial patients received single-agent nivolumab. An independent review committee assessed best overall response by applying the 2007 International Working Group response criteria. Trial PBMCs were collected immediately before nivolumab initiation (C1D1) and during therapy at cycle 2 day 1 and cycle 4 day 1. Peripheral blood was collected in 8 mL Vacutainer Cell Preparation Tubes, from which PBMCs were isolated by centrifugation and then cryopreserved.

A note on this clone: Its antigen remains unidentified. No base quality information exists; no much larger clone differs at one position.

This receptor was identified in a human donor with classical Hodgkin lymphoma. Recombination connected TRBV14 to TRBJ2-7; the D gene is perhaps TRBD2, on 6 matching bases. Sequencing used peripheral blood mononuclear cells (PBMCs), obtained at baseline. The CDR3 amino acid sequence is: CASSQRPAGIYEQYF. The sequenced DNA: TGTGCCAGCAGCCAACGGCCGGCGGGAATCTACGAGCAGTACTTC.